The 15 T cell receptor beta chains reported below all come from one sample, sequenced in a study of T cell responses to AZD1222 COVID-19 vaccine. Repertoires were generated with immunoSEQ multiplex PCR, while TCRdb's copy carries only in-frame clones and drops some. This sample has 150,000 to 200,000 clones, with more than 80% found just once. Sequencing used peripheral blood, obtained 28 days after the second dose of the MenACWY control vaccine. These receptor sequences come from an adult who received the MenACWY meningococcal vaccine as a control.

The rearrangement uses TRBV7-9 and TRBJ2-7; TRBD2 is a possible D gene (5 bases). This CDR3 spans 16 amino acids. V lost 5 bases, J lost 0 bases, and 17 bases lay in between. CDR1 and CDR2 from the germline V gene are SEHNR and FQNEAQ (reference sequence). The CDR3 region is CASSVLEAASSYEQYF. For the CDR3, the DNA is TGTGCCAGCAGCGTCCTGGAGGCTGCGAGCTCCTACGAGCAGTACTTC.

The CDR3 region is CAWSKGAGNNQPQHF. The DNA for the CDR3 is TGTGCCTGGAGTAAGGGGGCCGGGAACAATCAGCCCCAGCATTTT. The rearrangement uses TRBV30 and TRBJ1-5, with 7 bases lining up with TRBD1. This CDR3 spans 15 amino acids. The junction had 7 bases not matched to a gene; V was cut back by 2 bases and J by 3 bases. Germline V gene sequence: CDR1 GTSNPN, CDR2 SVGIG (reference sequence).

J is TRBJ1-1 and V is TRBV21-1; TRBD1, as called in the table, went unchecked against the DNA. TRBV21-1 is designated a pseudogene. The CDR3 loop spans 15 amino acids. For the CDR3, the DNA is TGTGCCAGCAGCTTTCTGGACAGGTCCTACACTGAAGCTTTCTTT. Translating it yields CASSFLDRSYTEAFF.

The CDR3 is CATQASNYGYTF. For the CDR3, the DNA is TGTGCCACCCAGGCGTCGAACTATGGCTACACCTTC. The gene calls are TRBV24-1 and TRBJ1-2; D not resolved. Germline V gives CDR1 KGHDR, CDR2 SFDVKD. V dropped 9 bases and J dropped 2 bases, with 9 bases sitting between them. The length of the CDR3 is 12 residues.

This clone was observed once. The chain is built from TRBV29-1 and TRBJ1-2; no reliable D call. This CDR3 is built from 9 residues. With 3 bases removed from V and 8 bases from J, the gap between germline ends came to 4 bases. Germline V gene sequence: CDR1 SQVTM, CDR2 ANQGSEA. The CDR3, as DNA: TGCAGCGTTGAGGAGGGCTACACCTTC. Translation: CSVEEGYTF.

The genes are TRBV9 and TRBJ2-7; 11 bases map to TRBD2. There are 17 residues in the CDR3. J gave up 6 bases and V 0 bases, and 11 bases lay outside the gene matches. Per the germline V gene, CDR1 is SGDLS and CDR2 is YYNGEE. CDR3 DNA sequence: TGTGCCAGCAGCGTAGAGACTAGCGGGATTGGTCTCACCGAGCAGTACTTC. It specifies CASSVETSGIGLTEQYF.

This clone was seen once. The rearrangement uses TRBV6-5 and TRBJ2-1; D is ambiguous. In germline, CDR1 is MNHEY, CDR2 SVGAGI. This CDR3 is 13 amino acids long. Trimming pared 7 bases from V and 0 bases from J, leaving 7 bases between. CDR3 protein: CASNVLSYNEQFF. In DNA form, the CDR3 reads TGTGCCAGCAACGTCCTCTCCTACAATGAGCAGTTCTTC.

The chain has TRBV10-3 and TRBJ2-2; D unresolved. The CDR3 has 13 amino acids. Germline assignment: CDR1 ENHRY and CDR2 SYGVKD. V gave up 7 bases and J gave up 1 base, with 7 bases separating them. The CDR3 region has the DNA TGTGCCATCAAAGGCGGGAACACCGGGGAGCTGTTTTTT. Protein sequence: CAIKGGNTGELFF.

The chain employs TRBV6-5 and TRBJ1-4, with D perhaps TRBD1 (6 bases). Trimming pared 5 bases from V and 7 bases from J, leaving 14 bases between. CDR3 length: 14 residues. From germline, CDR1 is MNHEY and CDR2 SVGAGI. CDR3 in DNA: TGTGCCAGCAGTCCAACAGGGTACGCTGAAAAACTGTTTTTT. The encoded protein is CASSPTGYAEKLFF.

This chain connects TRBV5-1 to TRBJ1-5; D remains ambiguous. The germline V and J ends were trimmed by 7 bases and 1 base, with 12 bases remaining between them. Per the germline V gene, CDR1 is SGHRS and CDR2 is YFSETQ. CDR3 length: 14 amino acids. The CDR3 nucleotides are TGCGCCAGCGAGATACGGGTAAGCAATCAGCCCCAGCATTTT. Amino acids: CASEIRVSNQPQHF.

This rearrangement joins TRBV5-4 to TRBJ2-2; TRBD2 aligns across 7 bases. The CDR3 has 17 residues. Germline CDR1 and CDR2: SGHNT and YYREEE (reference sequence). Trimming at V came to 0 bases and at J to 4 bases, leaving 9 bases not matched to a gene. The CDR3 reads CASSLGGGSFGTGELFF. The CDR3 coding sequence is TGTGCCAGCAGCTTGGGTGGCGGGAGCTTTGGCACCGGGGAGCTGTTTTTT.

This rearrangement joins TRBV18 to TRBJ1-2; maybe TRBD1 (6 bases). Trimming removed 1 base at V and 6 bases at J, with 18 bases between. Germline V gives CDR1 KGHSH, CDR2 LQKENI. CDR3 length: 16 residues. The CDR3 coding sequence is TGTGCCAGCTCACCACTCCCAGACAGGACCGCGCATGGCTACACCTTC. Amino acid sequence: CASSPLPDRTAHGYTF.

The chain recombines TRBV9 with TRBJ1-4; 8 positions match TRBD1. This CDR3 comprises 11 residues. The germline V gene encodes CDR1 SGDLS and CDR2 YYNGEE. V lost 3 bases and J lost 11; bases outside the gene matches: 0. Here the CDR3 DNA reads TGTGCCAGCAGCGGACAGGGGAAACTGTTTTTT. Translating gives CASSGQGKLFF.

The V and J genes are TRBV9 and TRBJ2-7; weak D call: TRBD1 (6 bases). The CDR3 is made up of 14 amino acids. Per germline, CDR1 SGDLS and CDR2 YYNGEE. Trimming stripped 2 bases from V and 7 bases from J, with 16 bases between. The CDR3 loop reads CASSVTGNSREQYF. DNA of the CDR3: TGTGCCAGCAGCGTCACAGGGAACTCGCGGGAGCAGTACTTC.

V and J are TRBV10-3 and TRBJ2-3; 11 bases line up with TRBD2. CDR1 and CDR2 from the germline V gene are ENHRY and SYGVKD. The CDR3 has 14 amino acids. V dropped 7 bases and J dropped 6; count of bases not matched to a gene: 6. CDR3 region: CAINLAGGGDTQYF. CDR3 sequence (DNA): TGTGCCATCAATCTAGCGGGAGGAGGGGATACGCAGTATTTT.